These T cell receptor beta chains were read from a single sample in a study of blood T cell repertoires in COVID-19. Only in-frame clones appear in the TCRdb table, and some are missing; sequencing was by immunoSEQ multiplex PCR. Here the sample spans roughly 280,000 clones, about 90% being singletons. The sequenced sample was peripheral blood. Source of these receptors: a woman in her 30s with COVID-19, enrolled during active disease. The CDR3 runs from the conserved cysteine through the conserved F or W. The D gene is left open where the match is weak. Clone size is given for some rows only: seen once, a few or many times, or a class if the clone is expanded.

clone size	J gene	V gene	D gene	CDR3 protein	CDR3 DNA
NA	TRBJ2-1	TRBV3-1/TRBV3-2	NA	CASSQDGGYNEQFF	TGTGCCAGCAGCCAAGATGGCGGCTACAATGAGCAGTTCTTC
NA	TRBJ2-7	TRBV7-2	NA	CASSHQQGSNEQYF	TGTGCCAGCAGCCACCAACAGGGAAGCAACGAGCAGTACTTC
NA	TRBJ2-2	TRBV6-5	NA	CASKHRETGELFF	TGTGCCAGCAAGCACAGGGAAACCGGGGAGCTGTTTTTT
NA	TRBJ1-5	TRBV19	NA	CASSTGGSNQPQHF	TGTGCCAGTAGTACCGGAGGGTCGAATCAGCCCCAGCATTTT
NA	TRBJ2-1	TRBV5-5	NA	CASSPSLWSYNEQFF	TGTGCCAGCAGCCCCTCCCTATGGTCCTACAATGAGCAGTTCTTC
NA	TRBJ2-7	TRBV7-9	NA	CASSSGLIYEQYF	TGTGCCAGCAGCTCAGGACTTATCTACGAGCAGTACTTC
NA	TRBJ2-7	TRBV28	TRBD2	CASSWSGRGPEGQYF	TGTGCCAGCAGTTGGAGCGGGAGAGGGCCGGAGGGGCAGTACTTC
NA	TRBJ1-2	TRBV20-1	NA	CSASGNYGYTF	TGCAGTGCTAGCGGTAACTATGGCTACACCTTC
NA	TRBJ2-1	TRBV30	NA	CAWSGAHLTGEQFF	TGTGCCTGGAGTGGGGCCCACCTCACAGGGGAGCAGTTCTTC
NA	TRBJ2-7	TRBV19	TRBD1	CASSSGTGFYEQYF	TGTGCCAGTAGTTCCGGGACAGGGTTCTACGAGCAGTACTTC
NA	TRBJ1-5	TRBV7-9	NA	CASSSGGQPQHF	TGTGCCAGCAGCTCCGGGGGTCAGCCCCAGCATTTT
once	TRBJ2-1	TRBV6-6	TRBD2	CASGLAGLNSYNEQFF	TGTGCCAGCGGACTAGCGGGACTCAACTCCTACAATGAGCAGTTCTTC
NA	TRBJ2-2	TRBV6-5	TRBD1	CASSSGGWGTGELFF	TGTGCCAGCAGCTCAGGGGGCTGGGGCACCGGGGAGCTGTTTTTT
NA	TRBJ2-7	TRBV11-2	NA	CASSPAEQYYEQYF	TGTGCCAGCAGCCCAGCGGAGCAGTACTACGAGCAGTACTTC
NA	TRBJ2-5	TRBV18	TRBD2	CASSLTSGIEETQYF	TGTGCCAGCTCGCTTACTAGCGGGATCGAAGAGACCCAGTACTTC
NA	TRBJ2-1	TRBV30	NA	CAWAKYNEQFF	TGTGCCTGGGCTAAGTACAATGAGCAGTTCTTC
NA	TRBJ1-1	TRBV30	NA	CAWSGLLNTEAFF	TGTGCCTGGAGTGGTCTATTGAACACTGAAGCTTTCTTT
NA	TRBJ2-7	TRBV7-9	TRBD1	CASSLVGTGGIEVREQYF	TGTGCCAGCAGCTTAGTCGGGACAGGGGGGATTGAAGTGCGCGAGCAGTACTTC
NA	TRBJ2-1	TRBV9	NA	CASSVEGDKSRDEQFF	TGTGCCAGCAGCGTAGAGGGGGACAAGTCCAGAGATGAGCAGTTCTTC
NA	TRBJ2-3	TRBV18	NA	CASLRRDSTDTQYF	TGTGCCAGCTTACGGCGGGATAGCACAGATACGCAGTATTTT
NA	TRBJ2-2	TRBV18	TRBD1	CASSRQGVNTGELFF	TGTGCCAGCTCGCGACAGGGAGTGAACACCGGGGAGCTGTTTTTT
NA	TRBJ2-3	TRBV30	NA	CAWSRDTGIDTQYF	TGTGCCTGGAGCCGGGACACGGGGATTGATACGCAGTATTTT
NA	TRBJ1-5	TRBV12-3/TRBV12-4	TRBD1	CASSLGQGPQHF	TGTGCCAGCAGTCTCGGACAGGGGCCCCAGCATTTT
NA	TRBJ2-7	TRBV7-2	NA	CASSLQGNSYEQYF	TGTGCCAGCAGCTTACAGGGCAACTCCTACGAGCAGTACTTC
NA	TRBJ1-4	TRBV24-1	NA	CATSDPRQARGEKLFF	TGTGCCACCAGTGACCCGCGGCAGGCTAGGGGTGAAAAACTGTTTTTT
NA	TRBJ1-2	TRBV2	NA	CASSFEGYGYTF	TGTGCCAGCAGCTTCGAGGGTTATGGCTACACCTTC
NA	TRBJ2-3	TRBV6-5	NA	CASSRKDTQYF	TGTGCCAGCAGTCGTAAAGATACGCAGTATTTT
NA	TRBJ2-1	TRBV5-1	NA	CASSRTPSSDEQFF	TGCGCCAGCAGCAGGACTCCCTCCTCGGATGAGCAGTTCTTC
NA	TRBJ1-2	TRBV6-1	TRBD1	CASSEAGGQASYGYTF	TGTGCCAGCAGTGAAGCGGGAGGACAGGCCTCTTATGGCTACACCTTC
NA	TRBJ2-3	TRBV19	TRBD1	CASRRQGNTDTQYF	TGTGCCAGTCGAAGACAGGGAAACACAGATACGCAGTATTTT
few	TRBJ2-2	TRBV3-1/TRBV3-2	NA	CASSRKGPPNTGELFF	TGTGCCAGCAGCCGAAAGGGGCCACCGAACACCGGGGAGCTGTTTTTT
NA	TRBJ2-7	TRBV5-3	TRBD1	CARIDRGGEQYF	TGTGCCAGAATTGACAGGGGAGGCGAGCAGTACTTC
NA	TRBJ2-3	TRBV6-5	NA	CASGRSDTQYF	TGTGCCAGCGGCAGGTCAGATACGCAGTATTTT
NA	TRBJ2-1	TRBV18	NA	CASSPGAGIRNEQFF	TGTGCCAGCTCACCGGGTGCAGGGATAAGAAATGAGCAGTTCTTC
NA	TRBJ1-4	TRBV4-1	NA	CASSQAGTNEKLFF	TGCGCCAGCAGCCAAGCGGGTACTAATGAAAAACTGTTTTTT
NA	TRBJ1-2	TRBV28	NA	CASTSIVGYTF	TGTGCCAGCACGAGTATCGTTGGCTACACCTTC
NA	TRBJ2-7	TRBV6-6	TRBD1	CASRDRDRSSYEQYF	TGTGCCAGCAGAGACCGGGACAGGAGCTCCTACGAGCAGTACTTC
few	TRBJ1-5	TRBV15	TRBD1	CATSSGTGGIMGNQPQHF	TGTGCCACCAGTTCCGGGACAGGGGGCATCATGGGCAATCAGCCCCAGCATTTT
few	TRBJ1-3	TRBV5-1	NA	CASSPGQISGNTIYF	TGCGCCAGCAGCCCAGGACAGATCTCTGGAAACACCATATATTTT
once	TRBJ1-6	TRBV10-3	TRBD1	CAIRDRDSPLHF	TGTGCCATCCGGGACAGGGATTCACCCCTCCACTTT
once	TRBJ2-1	TRBV18	NA	CASSPNRAGEQFF	TGTGCCAGCTCACCAAATAGAGCGGGTGAGCAGTTCTTC
NA	TRBJ2-1	TRBV7-9	TRBD1	CASSPGTVDNEQFF	TGTGCCAGCAGCCCCGGGACAGTTGACAATGAGCAGTTCTTC